This passage covers 5 T cell receptor beta chains from one sample sequenced in a study of CD8+ T cells in alopecia areata. Extracted RNA was reverse transcribed, and the resulting cDNA served as sequencing template. Some clones are missing from TCRdb's copy, which holds only in-frame ones; the method was immunoSEQ multiplex PCR. The table shows fewer than 150,000 clones, with approximately 58% occurring only once. Sequenced input: CD4+ T cells sorted from blood. Receptor source: a human donor in good health.

The rearrangement uses TRBV5-8 and TRBJ2-2; D possibly corresponds to TRBD1 (6 bases). Trimming took 4 bases from V and 4 from J, leaving 14 bases between them. This CDR3 contains 15 residues. Germline CDR1 and CDR2: SGHTS and YDEGEE. CDR3 protein: CASSPKGQFTGELFF. In DNA, the CDR3 is TGTGCCAGCAGCCCGAAAGGACAGTTCACCGGGGAGCTGTTTTTT.

This sequence joins TRBV5-6 and TRBJ2-1, with TRBD1 matching over 10 bases. V lost 4 bases to trimming and J lost 5 bases; unmatched junction nucleotides: 12. Germline lookup yields CDR1 SGHDT and CDR2 YYEEEE. The CDR3 totals 17 residues. This chain's CDR3 is CASSLYQTGGKDNEQFF. The CDR3 DNA follows: TGTGCCAGCAGCCTATATCAGACAGGGGGCAAGGACAATGAGCAGTTCTTC. Supplemented by reference TRBV5-6 and TRBJ2-1, the full variable domain reads DAGVTQSPTHLIKTRGQQVTLRCSPKSGHDTVSWYQQALGQGPQFIFQYYEEEERQRGNFPDRFSGHQFPNYSSELNVNALLLGDSALYLCASSLYQTGGKDNEQFFGPGTRLTVL.

This clone was found a few times. DNA for the CDR3: TGCGCCAGCAGCCAAGCCACGTACAGCGGGGGGGTAGGCCAAGAGACCCAGTACTTC. This sequence encodes CASSQATYSGGVGQETQYF. This sequence joins TRBV4-1 and TRBJ2-5; 10 nucleotides match TRBD2. Germline lookup yields CDR1 MGHRA and CDR2 YSYEKL. This CDR3 is built from 19 residues. After removal of 1 base from V and 1 base from J, the junction contained 12 bases not matched to a gene.

The chain joins TRBV5-5 to TRBJ1-5; D is unresolved. Germline CDR1 and CDR2: SGHKS and YYEKEE (reference sequence). The CDR3 is 14 residues long. Trimming pared 4 bases from V and 4 bases from J, leaving 12 bases between. The CDR3 spells CASSLDRGNQPQHF. In DNA, the CDR3 is TGTGCCAGCAGCCTGGACCGGGGAAATCAGCCCCAGCATTTT.

This chain links TRBV5-6 with TRBJ2-2; 7 bases line up with TRBD1. Germline V gene data show CDR1 as SGHDT and CDR2 as YYEEEE. V was pared by 3 bases and J by 4 bases, with 6 bases of the junction left unmatched. The CDR3 is made up of 15 amino acids. The CDR3 DNA follows: TGTGCCAGCAGCTCAGACAGGGAACCCACCGGGGAGCTGTTTTTT. Protein sequence: CASSSDREPTGELFF.